A single sample gave rise to the 21 T cell receptor beta chains below, sequenced in a study of T-cell memory formation after mild COVID-19. TCRdb independently ran MiXCR on the 5' RACE reads; one entry per CDR3 protein. The sample has roughly 100,000 distinct CDR3 sequences, about 17% seen once. The sequenced sample was PBMCs or a T cell subset sorted from them (not recorded which). These receptors were taken from an adult woman who had mild COVID-19 (a few samples of this study predate the infection). Cell type and time point are not known.

A few counts support this clonotype. This chain connects TRBV2 to TRBJ1-6, with a possible D match to TRBD1 (5 bases). The CDR3 has 15 residues. From germline, CDR1 is SNHLY and CDR2 FYNNEI. Trimming took 7 bases from V and 4 from J, leaving 14 bases between them. In nucleotides, the CDR3 is TGTGCCAGCAAATTCAGGGATATTTATAATTCACCCCTCCACTTT. Encoded protein: CASKFRDIYNSPLHF.

The CDR3 spells CASSLSRTEPYEQYF. DNA of the CDR3: TGTGCCAGCAGCCTATCAAGGACCGAGCCCTACGAGCAGTACTTC. The chain is built from TRBV27 and TRBJ2-7; D unclear. Trimming removed 6 bases at V and 2 bases at J, with 17 bases between. This CDR3 spans 15 amino acids. Germline V gives CDR1 MNHEY, CDR2 SMNVEV (reference sequence).

The chain is built from TRBV6-5 and TRBJ1-1; 7 positions agree with TRBD1. CDR3 length equals 15 residues. The germline V gene encodes CDR1 MNHEY and CDR2 SVGAGI. The trim removed 0 bases at V and 0 bases at J, leaving 1 base unmatched. The DNA of the CDR3 is TGTGCCAGCAGTTACTCGGACAGGATGAACACTGAAGCTTTCTTT. It encodes CASSYSDRMNTEAFF.

The CDR3 region has the DNA TGTGCCAGCAAAGGGGATACGCAGTATTTT. Translating it yields CASKGDTQYF. The gene calls are TRBV7-9 and TRBJ2-3; D gene uncertain. The V end was cut by 7 bases, the J end by 6 bases, with 5 bases between. In germline, CDR1 is SEHNR, CDR2 FQNEAQ (reference sequence). The CDR3 has 10 residues.

This clonotype was counted between two and nine times. This sequence joins TRBV12-3 or TRBV12-4 and TRBJ1-1; TRBD1 might be the D (5 bases). The CDR3 spans 13 residues. Trimming removed 8 bases from V and 3 bases from J, with 13 bases in between. The CDR3 loop reads CASGTSSDTEAFF. CDR3 sequence (DNA): TGTGCCAGCGGGACCTCATCGGACACTGAAGCTTTCTTT.

This clonotype has just a few counts. The chain has TRBV20-1 and TRBJ2-7, with a possible D match to TRBD2 (6 bases). Trimming took 1 base from V and 0 from J, leaving 13 bases between them. This CDR3 is built from 15 residues. Germline V gives CDR1 DFQATT, CDR2 SNEGSKA (reference sequence). The CDR3 DNA is TGCAGTGCTAGAGCCGTAGCGGTCGGCTCCTACGAGCAGTACTTC. It encodes CSARAVAVGSYEQYF.

CDR3 DNA sequence: TGTGCCAGCAGTTTGTACAGGTATAACACTGAAGCTTTCTTT. Protein sequence: CASSLYRYNTEAFF. The V and J genes are TRBV12-3 or TRBV12-4 and TRBJ1-1, with D possibly being TRBD1 (5 bases). The CDR3 sequence is 14 residues long. The V gene lost 3 bases and the J gene lost 2 bases, with 10 bases spanning the gap.

The J gene is TRBJ1-1, the V gene TRBV7-8; TRBD1 matches 7 bases. V gave up 4 bases and J gave up 6 bases; unmatched junction bases: 8. From germline, CDR1 is SGHVS and CDR2 FQNEAQ. This CDR3 comprises 14 residues. CDR3 residues: CASSSLTGPSEAFF. The CDR3 nucleotides read TGTGCCAGCAGCTCGCTGACAGGGCCTTCTGAAGCTTTCTTT.

Concerning this clonotype: At one end the junction does not follow the germline gene, possibly because of a read error. This chain connects TRBV19 to TRBJ1-1; possibly TRBD1 for D (5 bases). The CDR3 covers 15 residues. Germline loops: CDR1 LNHDA, CDR2 SQIVND (reference sequence). In DNA form, the CDR3 reads TGTTCCAGTAGTATCCAGGACACGGCGGGCACTGAAGCTTTCTTT. Its protein product is CSSSIQDTAGTEAFF.

The J gene is TRBJ2-1, the V gene TRBV12-3 or TRBV12-4, with D maybe TRBD2 (6 bases). The CDR3 consists of 17 residues. The V end lost 5 bases, the J end lost 8 bases, and 25 bases lay between the germline ends. The CDR3 region is CASSPASARRPSDEQFF. In DNA form, the CDR3 reads TGTGCCAGCAGTCCCGCTAGCGCGAGACGCCCGAGCGATGAGCAGTTCTTC.

This clonotype was observed a handful of times. The rearrangement links TRBV6-1 to TRBJ2-3; 11 bases align to TRBD2. Germline V gene sequence: CDR1 MNHNS, CDR2 SASEGT. Trimming took 5 bases from V and 2 from J; bases not matched to a gene: 3. The CDR3 runs 15 residues. This CDR3 reads CASSNSGGATDTQYF. As DNA, the CDR3 is TGTGCCAGCAGTAATAGCGGGGGGGCCACAGATACGCAGTATTTT.

The chain recombines TRBV4-2 with TRBJ1-1; 9 bases are shared with TRBD1. V shed 3 bases, J shed 6 bases, and the junction held 11 bases outside the gene matches. The length of the CDR3 is 16 residues. The germline CDR1 and CDR2 sequences are LGHNA and YNFKEQ. CDR3 in DNA: TGTGCCAGCAGCCAGTCGCCGGGACAGGGAGTCCCTGAAGCTTTCTTT. It specifies CASSQSPGQGVPEAFF.

This clonotype has a handful of counts. DNA for the CDR3: TGCAGTGCTAGGACAGAGTACGAGCAGTACTTC. This sequence encodes CSARTEYEQYF. This sequence joins TRBV20-1 and TRBJ2-7; weak D call: TRBD1 (5 bases). V was trimmed by 3 bases and J by 4 bases, leaving 7 bases between them. Germline CDR1 and CDR2: DFQATT and SNEGSKA (reference sequence). The CDR3 is 11 amino acids.

This sequence joins TRBV6-1 and TRBJ1-4; TRBD1 matches at 7 bases. The CDR3 covers 17 residues. V trimming: 6 bases; J trimming: 8 bases; junction bases outside the gene matches: 18. Looked up from germline, CDR1 is MNHNS and CDR2 is SASEGT. CDR3 loop: CASRLTPLDRAGEKLFF. CDR3 bases: TGTGCCAGCAGACTAACACCTCTAGACAGGGCTGGCGAAAAACTGTTTTTT.

This clonotype turned up a few times. The gene calls are TRBV3-1 and TRBJ1-2, with a weak D call TRBD1 (6 bases). The CDR3 covers 15 residues. Trimming cost V 1 base and J 2 bases, with 11 bases left between them. CDR1 and CDR2 from the germline V gene are LGHDT and YNNKEL (reference sequence). This CDR3 reads CASSQGGAWNYGYTF. The DNA for the CDR3 is TGTGCCAGCAGCCAAGGGGGGGCCTGGAACTATGGCTACACCTTC.

This clonotype was seen only a few times. The chain joins TRBV18 to TRBJ1-2; tentative D call: TRBD1 (5 bases). Germline lookup yields CDR1 KGHSH and CDR2 LQKENI. The CDR3 totals 14 residues. V lost 1 base and J lost 5, with 11 bases in between. The CDR3 loop reads CASSPQGPWYGYTF. CDR3 coding DNA: TGTGCCAGCTCACCACAGGGGCCGTGGTATGGCTACACCTTC.

The chain joins TRBV29-1 to TRBJ2-1; 8 positions agree with TRBD1. CDR1 is SQVTM, CDR2 ANQGSEA, per germline. The V gene end was trimmed by 4 bases and the J gene end by 3 bases; junction bases not matched to a gene: 8. This CDR3 is 15 amino acids long. CDR3 sequence reads: CSVGQGYGSYNEQFF. The CDR3 nucleotides read TGCAGCGTTGGACAGGGGTACGGAAGCTACAATGAGCAGTTCTTC.

This sequence joins TRBV20-1 and TRBJ2-3, with D perhaps matching TRBD2 (5 bases). The germline CDR1 and CDR2 sequences are DFQATT and SNEGSKA (reference sequence). V was clipped by 3 bases and J by 0 bases, with 13 bases between them. This CDR3 comprises 15 residues. The CDR3 nucleotides read TGCAGTGCTAGGGGCGGGCCCTATAGCACAGATACGCAGTATTTT. This translates into CSARGGPYSTDTQYF.

This clonotype was detected many times. The rearrangement joins TRBV20-1 to TRBJ2-1; perhaps TRBD1 as D (5 bases). Trimming took 6 bases from V and 6 from J, leaving 12 bases between them. Germline values: CDR1 DFQATT, CDR2 SNEGSKA (reference sequence). CDR3 size: 12 residues. CDR3 loop: CSAVGVGNEQFF. DNA of the CDR3: TGCAGTGCCGTAGGGGTGGGCAATGAGCAGTTCTTC.

The table lists this clonotype with a few counts. The chain employs TRBV4-3 and TRBJ1-2; the D gene is possibly TRBD1 (6 bases). CDR1 LGHNA and CDR2 YSLEER come from the germline V gene. V was cut by 1 base and J by 5 bases, with 14 bases left in between. CDR3 length: 15 amino acids. Here the CDR3 reads CASSQGQGGGYGYTF. As DNA, the CDR3 is TGCGCCAGCAGCCAAGGACAAGGAGGGGGATATGGCTACACCTTC.

This clonotype was counted only a few times. J is TRBJ2-1 and V is TRBV10-3, with D hard to call. Germline lookup yields CDR1 ENHRY and CDR2 SYGVKD. Trimming removed 0 bases at V and 4 bases at J, with 4 bases between. The CDR3 is 13 residues long. CDR3: CAISESEYNEQFF. The CDR3 DNA sequence: TGTGCCATCAGTGAGTCAGAGTACAATGAGCAGTTCTTC.